These T cell receptor beta chains were read from a single sample in a study of T cell repertoires in cytomegalovirus infection. MiXCR was run by TCRdb on the reads, yielding one entry per CDR3 protein. The sample comprises 300,000 or so distinct CDR3 sequences, more than 20% of which are singletons, and 13% rests with the top ten. The antigens of these receptors remain unknown. Sequencing used cultured PBMCs, obtained from culture after CMV antigen stimulation. The source of these receptors is a human donor in good health (CMV status not recorded). Some clones in this sample may be carry-over from other donors' samples. The CDR3 runs from the conserved cysteine through the conserved F or W. Fields, in order: CDR3 length, D gene, V gene, CDR3 protein. The D gene is left open where the match is weak.

15 NA TRBV7-3 CASSFTGTGANVLTF
14 NA TRBV6-2/TRBV6-3 CASSPQGTKETQYF
11 NA TRBV19 CASSTTETQYF
13 NA TRBV7-2 CASSSDRQETQYF
14 TRBD1 TRBV10-3 CAITPGQGVGTIYF
14 NA TRBV6-2/TRBV6-3 CASSYGEGILGYTF
15 NA TRBV7-2 CASSTGFRVYNEQFF
12 NA TRBV7-2 CASSLNDSPLHF
16 NA TRBV20-1 CSAIPPQGANTGELFF
14 NA TRBV4-3 CASGGGAGTDTQYF
15 TRBD1 TRBV6-1 CASILDPGQGYEQYF
18 TRBD2 TRBV2 CASIKNPGLAGVKNIQYF
13 TRBD1 TRBV19 CASSTDRDQTQYF
12 NA TRBV28 CASSFLTGELFF
19 TRBD2 TRBV7-2 CASSRRGTSGHLSTDTQYF
15 NA TRBV10-3 CAISRRGRQIDEQFF
16 NA TRBV5-6 CASSWKLGSRPGELFF
16 TRBD1 TRBV24-1 CATSDPRDRHDNEQFF
15 NA TRBV10-3 CAIRILTGSNTEAFF
14 TRBD2 TRBV29-1 CSVERGLARNEQFF
14 TRBD2 TRBV11-2 CATLAGDSYNEQFF
15 TRBD2 TRBV7-2 CASRGTSGGPNEQFF
15 TRBD1 TRBV19 CASAIQGGINDEQFF
13 TRBD1 TRBV7-3 CASGTGASNEQFF